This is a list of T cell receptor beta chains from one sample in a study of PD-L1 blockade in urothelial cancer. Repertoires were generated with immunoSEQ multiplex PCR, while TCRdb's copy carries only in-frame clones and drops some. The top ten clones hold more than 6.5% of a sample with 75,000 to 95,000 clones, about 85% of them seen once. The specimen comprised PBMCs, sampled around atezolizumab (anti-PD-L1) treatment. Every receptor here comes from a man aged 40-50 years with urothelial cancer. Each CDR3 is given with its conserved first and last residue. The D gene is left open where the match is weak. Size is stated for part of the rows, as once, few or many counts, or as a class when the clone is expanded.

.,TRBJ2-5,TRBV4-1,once,TGCGCCAGCAGCCAAGGGTCGGGAAGAGAGACCCAGTACTTC,CASSQGSGRETQYF
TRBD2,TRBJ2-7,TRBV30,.,TGTGCCTGGAGTGGCGCCCGGGGACTAGCTTCCTACGAGCAGTACTTC,CAWSGARGLASYEQYF
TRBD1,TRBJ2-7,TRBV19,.,TGTGCCAGTTCCGGGACAGGGGTTTACGAGCAGTACTTC,CASSGTGVYEQYF
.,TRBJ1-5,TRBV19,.,TGTGCCAGTAGTACCAGACAGGTAAATAATCAGCCCCAGCATTTT,CASSTRQVNNQPQHF
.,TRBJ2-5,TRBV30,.,TGTGCCTGGAGGAGACAGGTTACGACCCAGTACTTC,CAWRRQVTTQYF
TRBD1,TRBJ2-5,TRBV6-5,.,TGTGCCAGCAGCCAACCCTCCGGGACAGGGCTGGAGCAGTACTTC,CASSQPSGTGLEQYF
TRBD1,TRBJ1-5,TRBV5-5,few,TGTGCCAGCAGCACGGGACAGAGCAATCAGCCCCAGCATTTT,CASSTGQSNQPQHF
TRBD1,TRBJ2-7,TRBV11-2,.,TGTGCCAGCAGCTTGGACAGGGTTAGGTACGAGCAGTACTTC,CASSLDRVRYEQYF
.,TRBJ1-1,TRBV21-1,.,TGTGCCAGCAGCAAAAGGGCGGGACAGGGGGGGTTCACTGAAGCTTTCTTT,CASSKRAGQGGFTEAFF
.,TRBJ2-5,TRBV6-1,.,TGTGCCAGCAGGAAAGGGGGTGGCCAAGAGACCCAGTACTTC,CASRKGGGQETQYF
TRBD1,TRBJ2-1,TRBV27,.,TGTGCCAGCACACGACATACAGGGGGGAACAATGAGCAGTTCTTC,CASTRHTGGNNEQFF
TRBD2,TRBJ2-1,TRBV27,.,TGTGCCAGCAGCCCCCCTGGGGTGGCTAGCGGGGCTTACAATGAGCAGTTCTTC,CASSPPGVASGAYNEQFF
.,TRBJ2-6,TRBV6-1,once,TGTGCCAGCGTCTTGGCCTCTGGGGCCAACGTCCTGACTTTC,CASVLASGANVLTF
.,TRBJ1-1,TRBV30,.,TGTGCCTGGAGTTGGGGGCACACTGAAGCTTTCTTT,CAWSWGHTEAFF
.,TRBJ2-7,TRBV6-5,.,TGTGCCAGCAGTTACTCGAGGAGCTACGAGCAGTACTTC,CASSYSRSYEQYF
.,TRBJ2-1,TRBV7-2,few,TGTGCCAGCAGCTTATCACCACTGACTTCCAGCTCCTACAATGAGCAGTTCTTC,CASSLSPLTSSSYNEQFF
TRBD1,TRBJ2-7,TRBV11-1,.,TGTGCCAGCAGCTTATCGGGACAGGGATCGGTCTACGAGCAGTACTTC,CASSLSGQGSVYEQYF
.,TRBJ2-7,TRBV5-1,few,TGCGCCAGCAGCTTGGTTTCGGGGTACGAGCAGTACTTC,CASSLVSGYEQYF
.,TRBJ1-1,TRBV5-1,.,TGCGCCAGCAGCTTGGGCCATAGAACTGACACTGAAGCTTTCTTT,CASSLGHRTDTEAFF
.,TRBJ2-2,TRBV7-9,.,TGTGCCAGCAGCCAGGACTCCTTAAACACCGGGGAGCTGTTTTTT,CASSQDSLNTGELFF
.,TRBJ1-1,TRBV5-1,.,TGCGCCAGCAGCTTGGCTCAGTTTGGCACTGAAGCTTTCTTT,CASSLAQFGTEAFF
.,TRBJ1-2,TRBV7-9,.,TGTGCCAGCTCCCAGGGTTATGGCTACACCTTC,CASSQGYGYTF
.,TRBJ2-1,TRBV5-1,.,TGCGCCAGCACCCGGAGCGGGTCCTACAATGAGCAGTTCTTC,CASTRSGSYNEQFF
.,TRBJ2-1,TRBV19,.,TGTGCCAGCTCCAGGAGGCCGCCCGCGGAAAATGAGCAGTTCTTC,CASSRRPPAENEQFF
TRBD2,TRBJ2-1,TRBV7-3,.,TGTGCCAGCAGCGCCGGACTAGTTGGTAATGAGCAGTTCTTC,CASSAGLVGNEQFF
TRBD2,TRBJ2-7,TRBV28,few,TGTGCCAGCAGTTCTATAGCGGGAGCGTACTTC,CASSSIAGAYF